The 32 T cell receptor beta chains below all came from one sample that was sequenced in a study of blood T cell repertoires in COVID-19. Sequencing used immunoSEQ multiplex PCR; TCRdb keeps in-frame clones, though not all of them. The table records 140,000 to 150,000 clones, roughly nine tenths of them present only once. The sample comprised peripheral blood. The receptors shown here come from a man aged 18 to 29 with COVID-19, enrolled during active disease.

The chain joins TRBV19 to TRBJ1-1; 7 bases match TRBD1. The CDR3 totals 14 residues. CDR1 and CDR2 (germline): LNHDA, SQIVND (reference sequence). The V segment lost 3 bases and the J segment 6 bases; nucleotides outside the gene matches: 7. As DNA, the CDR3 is TGTGCCAGTAGTATTACAGGGGCGCAGTCTGAAGCTTTCTTT. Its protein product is CASSITGAQSEAFF.

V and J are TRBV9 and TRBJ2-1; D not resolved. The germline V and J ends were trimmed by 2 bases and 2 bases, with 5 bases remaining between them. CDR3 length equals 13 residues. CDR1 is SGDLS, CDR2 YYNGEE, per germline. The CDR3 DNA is TGTGCCAGCAGCGTTGGCACCTACAATGAGCAGTTCTTC. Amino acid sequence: CASSVGTYNEQFF.

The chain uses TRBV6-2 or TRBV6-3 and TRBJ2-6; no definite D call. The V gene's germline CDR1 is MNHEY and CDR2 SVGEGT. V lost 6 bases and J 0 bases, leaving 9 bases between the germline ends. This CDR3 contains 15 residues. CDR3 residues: CASSITNSGANVLTF. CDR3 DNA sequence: TGTGCCAGCAGCATAACAAACTCTGGGGCCAACGTCCTGACTTTC.

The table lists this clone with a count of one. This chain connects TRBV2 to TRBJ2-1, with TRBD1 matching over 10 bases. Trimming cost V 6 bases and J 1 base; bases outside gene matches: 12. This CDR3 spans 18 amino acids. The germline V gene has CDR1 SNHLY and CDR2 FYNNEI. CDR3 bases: TGTGCCAGCAGCCTTCCCGGGACAGGGGATGGGTCCTACAATGAGCAGTTCTTC. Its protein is CASSLPGTGDGSYNEQFF.

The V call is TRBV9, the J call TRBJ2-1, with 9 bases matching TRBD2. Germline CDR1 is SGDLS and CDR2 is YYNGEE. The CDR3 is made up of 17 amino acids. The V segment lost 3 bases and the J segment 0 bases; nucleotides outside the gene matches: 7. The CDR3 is CASSAPSGESSYNEQFF. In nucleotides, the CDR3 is TGTGCCAGCAGCGCACCTAGCGGGGAGAGCTCCTACAATGAGCAGTTCTTC.

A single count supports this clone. This chain's CDR3 is CASSYSTGQGSYEQYF. CDR3 bases: TGTGCCAGCAGTTACTCGACGGGACAGGGGAGCTACGAGCAGTACTTC. The chain joins TRBV6-5 to TRBJ2-7, with 10 bases lining up with TRBD1. This CDR3 has 16 residues. Germline lookup yields CDR1 MNHEY and CDR2 SVGAGI. V shed 0 bases, J shed 3 bases, and the junction held 5 bases outside the gene matches.

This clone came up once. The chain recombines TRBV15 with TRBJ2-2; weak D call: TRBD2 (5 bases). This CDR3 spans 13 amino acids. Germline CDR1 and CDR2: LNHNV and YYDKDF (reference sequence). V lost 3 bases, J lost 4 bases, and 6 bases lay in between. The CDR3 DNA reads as TGTGCCACCAGCAGCGGACTCACCGGGGAGCTGTTTTTT. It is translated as CATSSGLTGELFF.

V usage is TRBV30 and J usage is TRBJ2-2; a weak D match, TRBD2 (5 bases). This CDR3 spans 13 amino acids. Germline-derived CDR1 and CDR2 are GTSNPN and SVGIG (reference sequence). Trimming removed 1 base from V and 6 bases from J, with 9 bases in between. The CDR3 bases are TGTGCCTGGAGTGAGGAGCGGCCCGGGGAGCTGTTTTTT. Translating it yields CAWSEERPGELFF.

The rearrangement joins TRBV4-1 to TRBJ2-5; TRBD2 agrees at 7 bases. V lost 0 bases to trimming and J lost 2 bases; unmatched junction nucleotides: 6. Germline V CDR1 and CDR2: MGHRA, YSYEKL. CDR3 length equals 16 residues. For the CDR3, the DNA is TGCGCCAGCAGCCAAGACCCGGGAGGACTACAAGAGACCCAGTACTTC. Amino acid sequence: CASSQDPGGLQETQYF.

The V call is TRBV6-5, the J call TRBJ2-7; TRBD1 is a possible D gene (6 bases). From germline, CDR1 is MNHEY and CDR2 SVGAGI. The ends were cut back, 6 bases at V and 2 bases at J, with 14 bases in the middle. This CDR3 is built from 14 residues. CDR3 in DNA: TGTGCCAGCAGACGGGACACCGGCACCTACGAGCAGTACTTC. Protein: CASRRDTGTYEQYF.

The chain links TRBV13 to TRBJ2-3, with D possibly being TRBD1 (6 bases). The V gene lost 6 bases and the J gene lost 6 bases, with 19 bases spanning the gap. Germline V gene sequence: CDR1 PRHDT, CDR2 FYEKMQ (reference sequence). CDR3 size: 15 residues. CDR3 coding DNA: TGTGCCAGCAGGGGCCAGGGGCCAAAATTCGATACGCAGTATTTT. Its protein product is CASRGQGPKFDTQYF.

The CDR3 DNA is TGTGCCAGCAGTTTATTCGAGGGTTTCTACGAGCAGTACTTC. Its protein product is CASSLFEGFYEQYF. This chain connects TRBV28 to TRBJ2-7, with a possible D match to TRBD2 (5 bases). CDR1 MDHEN and CDR2 SYDVKM come from the germline V gene. Trimming shortened V by 1 base and J by 3 bases, and 10 bases separated the two germline ends. The CDR3 totals 14 residues.

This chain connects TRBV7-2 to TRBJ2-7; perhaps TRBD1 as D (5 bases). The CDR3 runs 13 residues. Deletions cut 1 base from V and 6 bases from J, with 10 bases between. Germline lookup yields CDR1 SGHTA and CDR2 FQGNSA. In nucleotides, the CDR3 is TGTGCCAGCAGCTTAGAGGGGCGTCGCGAGCAGTACTTC. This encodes CASSLEGRREQYF.

The CDR3 spells CASSPLAGLYNEQFF. CDR3 nucleotides: TGTGCCAGCAGTCCGCTCGCGGGACTGTACAATGAGCAGTTCTTC. The chain carries TRBV27 and TRBJ2-1; D may be TRBD2 (6 bases). Germline values: CDR1 MNHEY, CDR2 SMNVEV (reference sequence). CDR3 size: 15 residues. The V end lost 5 bases, the J end lost 4 bases, and 15 bases lay between the germline ends.

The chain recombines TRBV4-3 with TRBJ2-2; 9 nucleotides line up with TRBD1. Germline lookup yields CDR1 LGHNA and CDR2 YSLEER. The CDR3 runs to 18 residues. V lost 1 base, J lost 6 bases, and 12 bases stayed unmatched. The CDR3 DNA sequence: TGCGCCAGCAGCCAAGCAAACCGACAGGGGGGTTTTGCCGGGGAGCTGTTTTTT. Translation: CASSQANRQGGFAGELFF.

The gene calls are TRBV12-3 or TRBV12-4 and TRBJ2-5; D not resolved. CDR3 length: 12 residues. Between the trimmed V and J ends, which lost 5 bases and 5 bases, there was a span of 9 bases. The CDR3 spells CASSHLEETQYF. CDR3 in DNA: TGTGCCAGCAGTCATCTAGAGGAGACCCAGTACTTC.

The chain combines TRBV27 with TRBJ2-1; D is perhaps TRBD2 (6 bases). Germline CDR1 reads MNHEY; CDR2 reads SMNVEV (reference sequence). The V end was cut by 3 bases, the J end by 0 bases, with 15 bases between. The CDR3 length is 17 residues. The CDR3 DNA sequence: TGTGCCAGCAGTTTGACTAGGCCTGTTACCTCCTACAATGAGCAGTTCTTC. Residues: CASSLTRPVTSYNEQFF.

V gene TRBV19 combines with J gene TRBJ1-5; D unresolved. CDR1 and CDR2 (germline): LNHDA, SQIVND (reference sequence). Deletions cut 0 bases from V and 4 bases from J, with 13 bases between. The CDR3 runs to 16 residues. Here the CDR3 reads CASSIEDDFENQPQHF. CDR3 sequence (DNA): TGTGCCAGTAGTATAGAAGATGACTTCGAGAATCAGCCCCAGCATTTT. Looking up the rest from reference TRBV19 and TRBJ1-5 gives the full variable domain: DGGITQSPKYLFRKEGQNVTLSCEQNLNHDAMYWYRQDPGQGLRLIYYSQIVNDFQKGDIAEGYSVSREKKESFPLTVTSAQKNPTAFYLCASSIEDDFENQPQHFGDGTRLSIL.

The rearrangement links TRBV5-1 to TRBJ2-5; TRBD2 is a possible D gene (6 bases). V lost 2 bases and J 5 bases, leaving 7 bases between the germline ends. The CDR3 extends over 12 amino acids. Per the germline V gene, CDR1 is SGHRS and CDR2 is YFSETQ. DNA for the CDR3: TGCGCCAGCAGCTTCCGGGGGGAGACCCAGTACTTC. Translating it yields CASSFRGETQYF. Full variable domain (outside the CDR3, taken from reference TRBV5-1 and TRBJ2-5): KAGVTQTPRYLIKTRGQQVTLSCSPISGHRSVSWYQQTPGQGLQFLFEYFSETQRNKGNFPGRFSGRQFSNSRSEMNVSTLELGDSALYLCASSFRGETQYFGPGTRLLVL.

CDR3 DNA: TGTGCCATCAGAGGGACTAGCGGAACCTACGAGCAGTACTTC. Translating it yields CAIRGTSGTYEQYF. This rearrangement joins TRBV10-3 to TRBJ2-7; 11 bases align to TRBD2. The CDR3 consists of 14 residues. Germline loops: CDR1 ENHRY, CDR2 SYGVKD. Unmatched junction bases numbered 3, after V lost 6 bases and J lost 2 bases.

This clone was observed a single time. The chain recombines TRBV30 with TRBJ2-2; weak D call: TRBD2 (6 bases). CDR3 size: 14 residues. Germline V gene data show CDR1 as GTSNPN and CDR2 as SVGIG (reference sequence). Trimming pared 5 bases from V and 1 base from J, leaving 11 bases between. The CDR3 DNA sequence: TGTGCCTGGCGGAGGGCAGTGAACACCGGGGAGCTGTTTTTT. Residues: CAWRRAVNTGELFF.

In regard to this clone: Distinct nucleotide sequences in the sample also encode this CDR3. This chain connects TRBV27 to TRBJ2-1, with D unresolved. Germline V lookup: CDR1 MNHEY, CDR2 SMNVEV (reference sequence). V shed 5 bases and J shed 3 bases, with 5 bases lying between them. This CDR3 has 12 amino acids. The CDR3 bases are TGTGCCAGCAGTCCAAACTACAATGAGCAGTTCTTC. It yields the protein CASSPNYNEQFF.

The CDR3 nucleotides are TGTGCCAGCAGTTACTACAGGGCGAACACTGAAGCTTTCTTT. This sequence encodes CASSYYRANTEAFF. The chain employs TRBV6-5 and TRBJ1-1; possibly TRBD1 for D (6 bases). CDR1 MNHEY and CDR2 SVGAGI come from the germline V gene. Trimming pared 1 base from V and 1 base from J, leaving 7 bases between. The CDR3 loop spans 14 amino acids.

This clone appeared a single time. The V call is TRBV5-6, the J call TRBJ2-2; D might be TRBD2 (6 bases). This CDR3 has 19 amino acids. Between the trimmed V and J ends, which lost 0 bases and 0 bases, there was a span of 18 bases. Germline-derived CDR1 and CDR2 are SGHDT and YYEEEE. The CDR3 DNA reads TGTGCCAGCAGCTTGGTTATTGGGAGGTGGAACCCGAACACCGGGGAGCTGTTTTTT. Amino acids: CASSLVIGRWNPNTGELFF.

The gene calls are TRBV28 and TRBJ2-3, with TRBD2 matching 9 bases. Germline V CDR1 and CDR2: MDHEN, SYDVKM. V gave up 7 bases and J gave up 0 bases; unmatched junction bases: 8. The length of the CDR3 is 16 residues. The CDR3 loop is CASTQLAGASTDTQYF. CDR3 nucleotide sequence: TGTGCCAGCACCCAATTAGCGGGGGCTAGCACAGATACGCAGTATTTT.

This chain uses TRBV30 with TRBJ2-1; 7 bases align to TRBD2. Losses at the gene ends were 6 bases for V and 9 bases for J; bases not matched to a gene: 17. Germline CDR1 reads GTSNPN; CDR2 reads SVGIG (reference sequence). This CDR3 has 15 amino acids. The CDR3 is CACQSRAGEVSEQFF. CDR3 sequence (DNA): TGTGCCTGCCAATCCAGGGCGGGAGAGGTTAGTGAGCAGTTCTTC.

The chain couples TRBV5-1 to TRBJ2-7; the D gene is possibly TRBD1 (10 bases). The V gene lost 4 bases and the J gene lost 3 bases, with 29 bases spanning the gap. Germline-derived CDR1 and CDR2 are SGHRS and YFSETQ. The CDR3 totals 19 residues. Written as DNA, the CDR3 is TGCGCCAGCAGCGGGGGGACAGGGGTTCTTAGCGGGAGTTTCTACGAGCAGTACTTC. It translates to CASSGGTGVLSGSFYEQYF.

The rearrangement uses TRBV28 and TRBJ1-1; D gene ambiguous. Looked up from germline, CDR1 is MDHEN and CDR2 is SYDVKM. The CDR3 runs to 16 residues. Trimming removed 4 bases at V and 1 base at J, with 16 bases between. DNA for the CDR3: TGTGCCAGCAGTTCGCGTCGGTCCCTCCGGAACACTGAAGCTTTCTTT. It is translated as CASSSRRSLRNTEAFF.

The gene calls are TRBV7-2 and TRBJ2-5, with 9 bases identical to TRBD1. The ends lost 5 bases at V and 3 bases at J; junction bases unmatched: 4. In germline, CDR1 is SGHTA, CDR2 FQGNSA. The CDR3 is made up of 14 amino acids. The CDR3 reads CASSLGTGKETQYF. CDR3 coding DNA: TGTGCCAGCAGCCTAGGGACAGGGAAAGAGACCCAGTACTTC.

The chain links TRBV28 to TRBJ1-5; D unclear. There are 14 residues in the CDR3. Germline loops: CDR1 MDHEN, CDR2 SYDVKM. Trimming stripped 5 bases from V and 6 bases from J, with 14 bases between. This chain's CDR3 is CASSRGDLRQPQHF. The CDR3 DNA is TGTGCCAGCAGTCGCGGAGACCTGCGTCAGCCCCAGCATTTT.

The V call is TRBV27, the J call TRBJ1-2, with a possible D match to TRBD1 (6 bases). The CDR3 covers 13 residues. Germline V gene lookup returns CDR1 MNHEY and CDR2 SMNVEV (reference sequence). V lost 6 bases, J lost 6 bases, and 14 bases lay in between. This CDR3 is CASSLFQGHGYTF. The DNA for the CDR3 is TGTGCCAGCAGCCTATTCCAGGGGCATGGCTACACCTTC.

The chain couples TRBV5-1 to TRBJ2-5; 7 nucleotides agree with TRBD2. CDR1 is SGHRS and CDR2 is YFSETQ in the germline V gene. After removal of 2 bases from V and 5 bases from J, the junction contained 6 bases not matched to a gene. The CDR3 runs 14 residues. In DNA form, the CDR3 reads TGCGCCAGCAGCTTCGGCGGGAGCGGGGAGACCCAGTACTTC. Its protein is CASSFGGSGETQYF.